These T cell receptor beta chains were read from a single sample in a study of blood T cell repertoires in COVID-19. Measured with immunoSEQ multiplex PCR; TCRdb has only the in-frame clones, and not every one. Of 200,000 to 300,000 clones listed, around 87% are singletons. Sequencing was carried out using peripheral blood. Receptors originate from a woman between 50 and 59 years old with acute or convalescent COVID-19. The CDR3 runs from the conserved cysteine through the conserved F or W. The D gene is left open where the match is weak. Some rows mark clone size as missing; the rest say once, few, many or name a class of expanded clone.

abundance: few
j_gene: TRBJ2-1
v_gene: TRBV7-3
d_gene: TRBD2
CDR3nt: TGTGCCAGCAGCTCGGCTAGCGGGAGTGAGAATGAGCAGTTCTTC
CDR3aa: CASSSASGSENEQFF

abundance: .
j_gene: TRBJ1-2
v_gene: TRBV7-3
d_gene: .
CDR3nt: TGTGCCAGCAGCTTGAACCGTGACAGTAACTATGGCTACACCTTC
CDR3aa: CASSLNRDSNYGYTF

abundance: .
j_gene: TRBJ2-5
v_gene: TRBV7-2
d_gene: .
CDR3nt: TGTGCCAGCAGCCTCTGGGGGGGGCCGGAGACCCAGTACTTC
CDR3aa: CASSLWGGPETQYF

abundance: .
j_gene: TRBJ2-2
v_gene: TRBV7-2
d_gene: TRBD1
CDR3nt: TGTGCCAGCAGCTTGAGTCAGGGGGTAGGCGTCGGGGAGCTGTTTTTT
CDR3aa: CASSLSQGVGVGELFF

abundance: .
j_gene: TRBJ1-5
v_gene: TRBV28
d_gene: TRBD1
CDR3nt: TGTGCCAGCATTCGATCAGGGGGTACCAATCAGCCCCAGCATTTT
CDR3aa: CASIRSGGTNQPQHF

abundance: .
j_gene: TRBJ2-7
v_gene: TRBV20-1
d_gene: TRBD1
CDR3nt: TGCAGTGCTAGTACAGGGGAATGGAGCTACGAGCAGTACTTC
CDR3aa: CSASTGEWSYEQYF

abundance: .
j_gene: TRBJ2-7
v_gene: TRBV5-1
d_gene: .
CDR3nt: TGCGCCAGCAGCCGGGACACCCCTCACGAGCAGTACTTC
CDR3aa: CASSRDTPHEQYF

abundance: .
j_gene: TRBJ2-3
v_gene: TRBV28
d_gene: TRBD2
CDR3nt: TGTGCCAGCAGTTCATCCGGGAGGCCCCGTACGCAGTATTTT
CDR3aa: CASSSSGRPRTQYF

abundance: .
j_gene: TRBJ1-3
v_gene: TRBV6-5
d_gene: TRBD1
CDR3nt: TGTGCCAGCAGTTACAACAGGGGAACTGGAAACACCATATATTTT
CDR3aa: CASSYNRGTGNTIYF

abundance: .
j_gene: TRBJ1-1
v_gene: TRBV5-1
d_gene: TRBD1
CDR3nt: TGCGCCAGCAGCTTAGGCCCGGGACAGGGGATTGAAGCTTTCTTT
CDR3aa: CASSLGPGQGIEAFF